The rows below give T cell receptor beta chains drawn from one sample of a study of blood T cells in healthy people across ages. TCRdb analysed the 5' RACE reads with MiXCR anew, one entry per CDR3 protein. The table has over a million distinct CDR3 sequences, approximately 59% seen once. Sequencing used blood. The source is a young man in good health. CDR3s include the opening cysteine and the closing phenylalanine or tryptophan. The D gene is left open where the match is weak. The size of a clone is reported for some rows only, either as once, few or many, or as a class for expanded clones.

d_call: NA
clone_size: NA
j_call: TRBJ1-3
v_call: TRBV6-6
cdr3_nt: TGTGCCAGCAGTCCCCAAGTGGGGGCGAGTGGAAACACCATATATTTT
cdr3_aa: CASSPQVGASGNTIYF

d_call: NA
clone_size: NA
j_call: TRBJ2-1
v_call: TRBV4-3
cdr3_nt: TGCGCCAGCAGCCAAGATAACGGTGGCAGGGCCTTTGAGCAGTTCTTC
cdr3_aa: CASSQDNGGRAFEQFF

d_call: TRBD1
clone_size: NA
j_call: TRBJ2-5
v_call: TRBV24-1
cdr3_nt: TGTGCCACCAGTGGCGGACAGGGGGCCTTCCAAGAGACCCAGTACTTC
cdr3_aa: CATSGGQGAFQETQYF

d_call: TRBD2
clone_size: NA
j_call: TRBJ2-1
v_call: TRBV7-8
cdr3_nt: TGTGCCAGCAGGCCGGGACTAGCGGGGCCCAATGAGCAGTTCTTC
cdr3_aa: CASRPGLAGPNEQFF

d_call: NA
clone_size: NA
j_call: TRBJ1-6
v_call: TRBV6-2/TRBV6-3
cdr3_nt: TGTGCCAGCATCCAGAGCTCCTATAATTCACCCCTCCACTTT
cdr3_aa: CASIQSSYNSPLHF

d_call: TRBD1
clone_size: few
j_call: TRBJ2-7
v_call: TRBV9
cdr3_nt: TGTGCCAGCAGCGCGTGGGACAGCTCCTACGAGCAGTACTTC
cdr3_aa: CASSAWDSSYEQYF

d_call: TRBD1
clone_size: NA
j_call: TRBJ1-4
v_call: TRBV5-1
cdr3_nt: TGCGCCAGCAGCCGACAGGGTTTTAAGGAAAAACTGTTTTTT
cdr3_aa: CASSRQGFKEKLFF

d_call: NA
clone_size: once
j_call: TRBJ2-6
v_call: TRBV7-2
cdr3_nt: TGTGCCAGCAGCTTAAGGCAGGCCCCTTCCGGGGCCAACGTCCTGACTTTC
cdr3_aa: CASSLRQAPSGANVLTF

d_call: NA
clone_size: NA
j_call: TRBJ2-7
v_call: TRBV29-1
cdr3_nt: TGCAGCGCCTTAACGGGAATAGGCCTCTACGAGCAGTACTTC
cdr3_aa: CSALTGIGLYEQYF

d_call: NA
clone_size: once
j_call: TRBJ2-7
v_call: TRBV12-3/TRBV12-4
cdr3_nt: TGTGCCAGCACCTTGGTGCCTCGGAGCAGGATCTACGAGCAGTACTTC
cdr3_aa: CASTLVPRSRIYEQYF

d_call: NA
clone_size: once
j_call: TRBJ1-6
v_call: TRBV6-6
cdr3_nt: TGTGCCAGCAGTTACGACGGGCAGAATTCACCCCTCCACTTT
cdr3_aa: CASSYDGQNSPLHF

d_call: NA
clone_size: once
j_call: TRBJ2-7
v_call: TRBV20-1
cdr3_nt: TGCAGTGCTATCCGCTTCGACAGCTACAATGAGCAGTACTTC
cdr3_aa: CSAIRFDSYNEQYF

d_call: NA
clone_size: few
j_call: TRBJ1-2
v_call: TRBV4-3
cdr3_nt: TGCGCCAGCAGCCAAGAGAGGGGCCAGTGGAGTGGCTACACCTTC
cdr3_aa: CASSQERGQWSGYTF

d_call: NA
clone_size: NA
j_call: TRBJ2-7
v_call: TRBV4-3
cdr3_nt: TGCGCCAGCAGCCAAGAAATGCATGCAGCCACCTACGAGCAGTACTTC
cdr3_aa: CASSQEMHAATYEQYF

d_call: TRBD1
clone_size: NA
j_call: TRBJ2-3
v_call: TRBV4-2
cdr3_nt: TGTGCCAGCAGCCAATTGGACAGGGACGCGGATACGCAGTATTTT
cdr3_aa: CASSQLDRDADTQYF

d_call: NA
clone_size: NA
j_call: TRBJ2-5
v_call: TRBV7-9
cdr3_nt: TGTGCCAGCAGCTTAATGTTCGGGGAGACCCAGTACTTC
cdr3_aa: CASSLMFGETQYF

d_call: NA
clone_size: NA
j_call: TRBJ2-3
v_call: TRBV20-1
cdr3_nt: TGCAGTGCTAGAAGCGGCAGTGTTAGCACAGATACGCAGTATTTT
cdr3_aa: CSARSGSVSTDTQYF

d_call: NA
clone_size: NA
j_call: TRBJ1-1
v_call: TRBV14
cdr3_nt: TGTGCCAGCAGCCAAGAGGTTCGGATCTCGGAGACGGCTTTCTTT
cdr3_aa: CASSQEVRISETAFF

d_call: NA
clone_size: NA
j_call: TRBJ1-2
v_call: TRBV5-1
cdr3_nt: TGCGCCAGCAGCTCCTTACAGGGTAACGATGGCTACACCTTC
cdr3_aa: CASSSLQGNDGYTF

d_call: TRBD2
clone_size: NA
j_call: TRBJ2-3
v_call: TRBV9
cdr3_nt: TGTGCCAGCAGCGTTTCCAGCGGGACCTTGGTCGGCACAGATACGCAGTATTTT
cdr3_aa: CASSVSSGTLVGTDTQYF

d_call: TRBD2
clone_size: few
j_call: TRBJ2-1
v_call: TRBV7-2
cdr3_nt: TGTGCCAGCAGCTTAGAGATCCGCGGGGGGTCCTACAATGAGCAGTTCTTC
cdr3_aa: CASSLEIRGGSYNEQFF

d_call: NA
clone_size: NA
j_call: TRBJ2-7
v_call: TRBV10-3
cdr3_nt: TGTGCCATCACGGCAGGGCCTGACCTCTCCTACGAGCAGTACTTC
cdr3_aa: CAITAGPDLSYEQYF

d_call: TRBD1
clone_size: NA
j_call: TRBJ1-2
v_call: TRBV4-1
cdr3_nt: TGCGCCAGCAGCCAAGGACAGGGGGCTACCCACTATGGCTACACCTTC
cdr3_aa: CASSQGQGATHYGYTF

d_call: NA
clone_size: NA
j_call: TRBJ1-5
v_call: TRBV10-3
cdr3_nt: TGTGCCATCAGTGAGTCGCCCATGGCAGGGAGGGATAATCAGCCCCAGCATTTT
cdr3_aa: CAISESPMAGRDNQPQHF

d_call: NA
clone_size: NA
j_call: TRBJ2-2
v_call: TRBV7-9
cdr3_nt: TGTGCCAGCAGCTCGTCCCAGGTTACAGGGAACACCGGGGAGCTGTTTTTT
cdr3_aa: CASSSSQVTGNTGELFF

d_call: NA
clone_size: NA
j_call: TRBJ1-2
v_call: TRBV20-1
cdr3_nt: TGCAGTGCTAGTCCCAGGGGCTATGGCTACACCTTC
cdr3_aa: CSASPRGYGYTF

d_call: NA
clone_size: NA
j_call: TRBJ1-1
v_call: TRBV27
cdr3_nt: TGTGCCAGCAGTTTATCGTCACAGAATGAAGCTTTCTTT
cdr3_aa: CASSLSSQNEAFF

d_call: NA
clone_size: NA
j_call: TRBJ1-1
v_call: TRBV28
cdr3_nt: TGTGCCAGCAGGGACCCAGCAGGGTTGAACACTGAAGCTTTCTTT
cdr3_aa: CASRDPAGLNTEAFF

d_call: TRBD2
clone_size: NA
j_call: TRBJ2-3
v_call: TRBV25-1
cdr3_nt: TGTGCCAGCAGTGAACTAGCGGGACCCACAGATACGCAGTATTTT
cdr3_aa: CASSELAGPTDTQYF

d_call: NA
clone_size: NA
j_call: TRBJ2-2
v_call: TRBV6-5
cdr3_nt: TGTGCCAGCAGCCGTACATGGGGCCACACCGGGGAGCTGTTTTTT
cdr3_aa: CASSRTWGHTGELFF

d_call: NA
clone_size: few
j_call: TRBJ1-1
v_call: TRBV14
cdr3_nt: TGTGCCAGCAGCCATGGGGGCCCTGAAGCTTTCTTT
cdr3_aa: CASSHGGPEAFF

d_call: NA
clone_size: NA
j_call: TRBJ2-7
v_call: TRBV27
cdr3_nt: TGTGCCAGCAGCCCTATTTTCTCCGGGACGGTCTCCTACGAGCAGTACTTC
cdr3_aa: CASSPIFSGTVSYEQYF

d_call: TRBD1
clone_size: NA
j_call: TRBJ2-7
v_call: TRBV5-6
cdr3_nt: TGTGCCAGCAGCGTGGACAGGATCTACGAGCAGTACTTC
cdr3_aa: CASSVDRIYEQYF

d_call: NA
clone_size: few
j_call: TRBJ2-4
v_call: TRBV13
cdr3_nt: TGTGCCAAGAAACGACCCGAGGTCAGCATTCAGTACTTC
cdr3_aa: CAKKRPEVSIQYF

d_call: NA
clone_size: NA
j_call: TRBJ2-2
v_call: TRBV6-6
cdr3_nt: TGTGCCAGCAGTTATCCCCTTGTCGGAGCCAACACCGGGGAGCTGTTTTTT
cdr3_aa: CASSYPLVGANTGELFF

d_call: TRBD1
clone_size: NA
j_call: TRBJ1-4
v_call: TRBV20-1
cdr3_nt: TGCAGTGCTAGAGATACCAGGGGGTCGGCTAATGAAAAACTGTTTTTT
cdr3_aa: CSARDTRGSANEKLFF

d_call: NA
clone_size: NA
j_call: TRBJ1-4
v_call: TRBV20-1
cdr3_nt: TGCAGTGCTAGAGATGGGCAGAATGAAAAACTGTTTTTT
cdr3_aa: CSARDGQNEKLFF

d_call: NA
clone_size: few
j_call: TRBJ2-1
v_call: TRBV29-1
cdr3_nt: TGCAGCGTTTCCCCGGGGGACCGGGATGAGCAGTTCTTC
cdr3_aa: CSVSPGDRDEQFF

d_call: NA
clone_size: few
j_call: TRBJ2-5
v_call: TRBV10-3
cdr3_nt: TGTGCCATCAGTGACGAGGCAGGCCAAGAGACCCAGTACTTC
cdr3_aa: CAISDEAGQETQYF

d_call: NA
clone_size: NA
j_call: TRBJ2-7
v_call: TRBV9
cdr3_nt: TGTGCCAGCAGCGTAGGAGCGAACTCCTACGAGCAGTACTTC
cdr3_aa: CASSVGANSYEQYF

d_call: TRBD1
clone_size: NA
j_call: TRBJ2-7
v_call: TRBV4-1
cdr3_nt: TGCGCCAGCAGCCAAGATTGGACAGGGCTGGGCGAGCAGTACTTC
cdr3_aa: CASSQDWTGLGEQYF

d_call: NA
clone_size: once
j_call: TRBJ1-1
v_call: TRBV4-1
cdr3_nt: TGCGCCAGCAGCCAAGCGGGGACCGCAAGTACTGAAGCTTTCTTT
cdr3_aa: CASSQAGTASTEAFF

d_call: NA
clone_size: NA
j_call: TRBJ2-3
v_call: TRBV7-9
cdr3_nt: TGTGCCACCACTTACAATCGGGGTGGCACAGATACGCAGTATTTT
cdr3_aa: CATTYNRGGTDTQYF